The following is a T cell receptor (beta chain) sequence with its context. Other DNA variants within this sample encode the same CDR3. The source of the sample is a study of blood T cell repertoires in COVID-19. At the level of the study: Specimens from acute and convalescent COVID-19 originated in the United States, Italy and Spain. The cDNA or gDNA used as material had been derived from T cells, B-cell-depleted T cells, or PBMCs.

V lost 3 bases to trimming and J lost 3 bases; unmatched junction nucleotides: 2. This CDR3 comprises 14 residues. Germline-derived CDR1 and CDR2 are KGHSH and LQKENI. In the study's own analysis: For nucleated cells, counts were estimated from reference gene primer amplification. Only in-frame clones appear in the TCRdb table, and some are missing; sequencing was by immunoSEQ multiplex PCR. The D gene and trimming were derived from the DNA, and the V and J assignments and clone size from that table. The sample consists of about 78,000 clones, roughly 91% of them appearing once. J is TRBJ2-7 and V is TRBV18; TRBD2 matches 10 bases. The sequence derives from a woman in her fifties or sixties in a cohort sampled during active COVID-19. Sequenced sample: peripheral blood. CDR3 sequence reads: CASSPPSGSYEQYF. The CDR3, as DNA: TGTGCCAGCTCACCTCCTAGCGGGAGCTACGAGCAGTACTTC.